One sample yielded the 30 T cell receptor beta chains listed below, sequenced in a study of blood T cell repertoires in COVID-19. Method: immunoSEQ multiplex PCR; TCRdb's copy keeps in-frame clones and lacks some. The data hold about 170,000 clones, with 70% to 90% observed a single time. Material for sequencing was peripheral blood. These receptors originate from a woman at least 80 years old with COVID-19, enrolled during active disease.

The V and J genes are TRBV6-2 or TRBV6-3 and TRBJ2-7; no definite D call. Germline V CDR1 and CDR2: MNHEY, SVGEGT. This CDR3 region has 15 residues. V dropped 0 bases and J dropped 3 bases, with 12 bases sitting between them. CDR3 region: CASSYSRLGNYEQYF. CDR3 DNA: TGTGCCAGCAGTTACTCGAGACTCGGTAACTACGAGCAGTACTTC.

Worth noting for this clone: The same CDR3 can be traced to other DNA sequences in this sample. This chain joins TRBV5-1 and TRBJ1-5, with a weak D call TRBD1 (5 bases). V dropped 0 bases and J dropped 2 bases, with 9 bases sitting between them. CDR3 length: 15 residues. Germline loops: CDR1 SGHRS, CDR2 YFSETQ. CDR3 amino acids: CASSLAPGGNQPQHF. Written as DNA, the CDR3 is TGCGCCAGCAGCTTGGCCCCGGGGGGCAATCAGCCCCAGCATTTT.

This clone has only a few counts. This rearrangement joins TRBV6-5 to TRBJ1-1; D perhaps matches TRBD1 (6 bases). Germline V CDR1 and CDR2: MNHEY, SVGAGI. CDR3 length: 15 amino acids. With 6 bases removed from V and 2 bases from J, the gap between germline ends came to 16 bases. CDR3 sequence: CASRRYAGGNTEAFF. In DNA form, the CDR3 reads TGTGCCAGCAGACGCTACGCGGGGGGCAACACTGAAGCTTTCTTT.

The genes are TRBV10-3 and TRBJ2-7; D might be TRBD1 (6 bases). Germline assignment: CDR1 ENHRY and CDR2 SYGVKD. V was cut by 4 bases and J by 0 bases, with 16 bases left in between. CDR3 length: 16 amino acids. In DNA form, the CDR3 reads TGTGCCATCAGTGTAGGGGGAAGGGGCGCCTCCTACGAGCAGTACTTC. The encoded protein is CAISVGGRGASYEQYF.

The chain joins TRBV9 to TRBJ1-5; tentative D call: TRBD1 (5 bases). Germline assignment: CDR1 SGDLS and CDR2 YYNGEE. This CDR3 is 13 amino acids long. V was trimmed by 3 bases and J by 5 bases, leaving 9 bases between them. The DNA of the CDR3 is TGTGCCAGCAGCGCGGGGGAACATCAGCCCCAGCATTTT. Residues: CASSAGEHQPQHF.

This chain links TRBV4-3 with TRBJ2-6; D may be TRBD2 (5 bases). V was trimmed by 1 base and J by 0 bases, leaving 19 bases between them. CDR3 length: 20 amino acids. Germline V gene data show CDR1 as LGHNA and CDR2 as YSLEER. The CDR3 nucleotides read TGCGCCAGCAGCCAAGCTCGGATCCGGGGTATTGTCTCTGGGGCCAACGTCCTGACTTTC. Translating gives CASSQARIRGIVSGANVLTF.

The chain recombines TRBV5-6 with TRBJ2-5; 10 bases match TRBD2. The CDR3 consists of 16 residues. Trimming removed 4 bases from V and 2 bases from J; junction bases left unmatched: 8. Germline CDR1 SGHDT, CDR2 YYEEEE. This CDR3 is CASSGRLAGLQETQYF. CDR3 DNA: TGTGCCAGCAGCGGTAGACTAGCGGGTCTACAAGAGACCCAGTACTTC.

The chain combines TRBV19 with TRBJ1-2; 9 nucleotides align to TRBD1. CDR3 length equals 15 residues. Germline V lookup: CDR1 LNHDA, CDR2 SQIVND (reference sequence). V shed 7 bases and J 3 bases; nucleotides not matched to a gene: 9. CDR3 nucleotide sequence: TGTGCCAGTAACCTCGGGACAGGGTTTGACTATGGCTACACCTTC. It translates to CASNLGTGFDYGYTF.

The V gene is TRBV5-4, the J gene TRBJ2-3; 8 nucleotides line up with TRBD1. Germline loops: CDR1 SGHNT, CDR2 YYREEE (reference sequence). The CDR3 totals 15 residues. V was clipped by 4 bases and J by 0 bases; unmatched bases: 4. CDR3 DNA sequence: TGTGCCAGCAGCATCGGGACAGGAAGCACAGATACGCAGTATTTT. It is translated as CASSIGTGSTDTQYF.

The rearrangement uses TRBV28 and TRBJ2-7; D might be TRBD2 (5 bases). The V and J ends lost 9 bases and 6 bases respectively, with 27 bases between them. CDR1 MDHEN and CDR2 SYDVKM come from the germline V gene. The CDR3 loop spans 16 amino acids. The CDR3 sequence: CASISSGRPEGGEQYF. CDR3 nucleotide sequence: TGTGCCAGTATCTCTTCGGGGAGACCCGAGGGCGGCGAGCAGTACTTC.

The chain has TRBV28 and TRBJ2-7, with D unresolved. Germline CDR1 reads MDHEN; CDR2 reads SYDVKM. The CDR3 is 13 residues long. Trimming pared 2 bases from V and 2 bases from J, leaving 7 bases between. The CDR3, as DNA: TGTGCCAGCAGTTTACAGGCTACCTACGAGCAGTACTTC. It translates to CASSLQATYEQYF.

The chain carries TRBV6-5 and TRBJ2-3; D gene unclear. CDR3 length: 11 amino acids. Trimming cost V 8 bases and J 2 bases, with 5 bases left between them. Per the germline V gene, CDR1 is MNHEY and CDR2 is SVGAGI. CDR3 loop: CASGHTDTQYF. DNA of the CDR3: TGTGCCAGCGGCCACACAGATACGCAGTATTTT.

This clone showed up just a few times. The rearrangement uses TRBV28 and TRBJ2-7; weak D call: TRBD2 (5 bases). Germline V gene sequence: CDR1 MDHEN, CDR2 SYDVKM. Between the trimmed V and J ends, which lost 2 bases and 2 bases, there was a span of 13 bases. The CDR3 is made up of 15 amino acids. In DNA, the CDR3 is TGTGCCAGCAGTTTAAGCGGAGTGCTTACCTACGAGCAGTACTTC. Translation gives CASSLSGVLTYEQYF.

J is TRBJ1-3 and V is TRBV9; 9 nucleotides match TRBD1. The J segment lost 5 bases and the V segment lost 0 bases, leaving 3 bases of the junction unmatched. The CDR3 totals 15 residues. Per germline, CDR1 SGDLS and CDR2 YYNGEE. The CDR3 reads CASSVGGTGRNTIYF. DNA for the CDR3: TGTGCCAGCAGCGTAGGAGGGACAGGGAGAAACACCATATATTTT.

CDR3 bases: TGCGCCAGCAGCCTTCGGGGACAGGGAAACACCGGGGAGCTGTTTTTT. Its protein is CASSLRGQGNTGELFF. This sequence joins TRBV4-1 and TRBJ2-2, with TRBD1 matching 9 bases. From germline, CDR1 is MGHRA and CDR2 YSYEKL. The CDR3 sequence is 16 residues long. The V gene end was trimmed by 4 bases and the J gene end by 2 bases; junction bases not matched to a gene: 5.

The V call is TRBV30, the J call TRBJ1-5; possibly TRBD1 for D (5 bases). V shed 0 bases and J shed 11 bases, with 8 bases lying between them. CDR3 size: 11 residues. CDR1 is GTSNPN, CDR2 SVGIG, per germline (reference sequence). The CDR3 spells CAWSVDRTQHF. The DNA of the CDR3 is TGTGCCTGGAGTGTAGACAGAACCCAGCATTTT. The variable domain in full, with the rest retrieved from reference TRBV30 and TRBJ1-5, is SQTIHQWPATLVQPVGSPLSLECTVEGTSNPNLYWYRQAAGRGLQLLFYSVGIGQISSEVPQNLSASRPQDRQFILSSKKLLLSDSGFYLCAWSVDRTQHFGDGTRLSIL.

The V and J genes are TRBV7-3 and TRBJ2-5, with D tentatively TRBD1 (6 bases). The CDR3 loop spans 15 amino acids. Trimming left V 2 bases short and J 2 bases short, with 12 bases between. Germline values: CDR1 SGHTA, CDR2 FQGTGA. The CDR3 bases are TGTGCCAGCAGCTTATCTGGGGGCCGACAAGAGACCCAGTACTTC. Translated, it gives CASSLSGGRQETQYF. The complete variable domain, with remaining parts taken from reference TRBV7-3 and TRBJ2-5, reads GAGVSQTPSNKVTEKGKYVELRCDPISGHTALYWYRQSLGQGPEFLIYFQGTGAADDSGLPNDRFFAVRPEGSVSTLKIQRTERGDSAVYLCASSLSGGRQETQYFGPGTRLLVL.

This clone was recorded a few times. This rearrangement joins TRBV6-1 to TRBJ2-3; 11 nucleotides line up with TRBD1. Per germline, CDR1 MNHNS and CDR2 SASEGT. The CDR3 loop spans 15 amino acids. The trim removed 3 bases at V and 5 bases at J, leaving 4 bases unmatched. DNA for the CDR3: TGTGCCAGCAGTGATCCGGACAGGGGGCAAGATACGCAGTATTTT. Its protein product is CASSDPDRGQDTQYF.

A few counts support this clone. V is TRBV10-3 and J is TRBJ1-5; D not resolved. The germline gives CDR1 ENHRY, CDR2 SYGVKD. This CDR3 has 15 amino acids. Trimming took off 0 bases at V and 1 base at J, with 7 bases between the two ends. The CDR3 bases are TGTGCCATCAGTGAGTCGGAGGTAAGCAATCAGCCCCAGCATTTT. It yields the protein CAISESEVSNQPQHF.

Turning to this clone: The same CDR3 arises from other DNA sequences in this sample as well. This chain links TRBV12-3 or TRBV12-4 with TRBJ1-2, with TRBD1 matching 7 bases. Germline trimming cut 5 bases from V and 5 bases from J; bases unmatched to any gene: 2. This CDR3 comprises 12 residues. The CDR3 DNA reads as TGTGCCAGCAGTGAACAGGGGTATGGCTACACCTTC. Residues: CASSEQGYGYTF.

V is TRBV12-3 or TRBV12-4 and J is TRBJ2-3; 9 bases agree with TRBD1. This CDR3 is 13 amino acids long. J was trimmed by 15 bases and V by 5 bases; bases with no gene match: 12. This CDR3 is CASSPGQGPIGYF. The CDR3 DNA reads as TGTGCCAGCAGTCCGGGACAGGGTCCAATTGGTTATTTT.

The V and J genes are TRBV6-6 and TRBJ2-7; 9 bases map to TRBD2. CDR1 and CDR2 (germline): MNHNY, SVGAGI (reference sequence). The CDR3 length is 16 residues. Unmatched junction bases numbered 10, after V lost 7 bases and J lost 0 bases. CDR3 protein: CASTATSGPSSYEQYF. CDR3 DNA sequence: TGTGCCAGCACCGCGACTAGCGGTCCCAGCTCCTACGAGCAGTACTTC.

Here the CDR3 reads CASGTSGRVTDTQYF. CDR3 bases: TGTGCCAGCGGCACTAGCGGGAGGGTAACAGATACGCAGTATTTT. The chain is built from TRBV5-4 and TRBJ2-3; 13 bases align to TRBD2. The CDR3 totals 15 residues. CDR1 and CDR2 (germline): SGHNT, YYREEE (reference sequence). With 7 bases clipped from V and 3 bases from J, the junction kept 5 bases outside the gene matches.

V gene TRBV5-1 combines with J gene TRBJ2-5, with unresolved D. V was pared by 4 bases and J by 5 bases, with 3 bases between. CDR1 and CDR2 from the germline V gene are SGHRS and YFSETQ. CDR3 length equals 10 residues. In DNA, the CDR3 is TGCGCCAGCAGCCTGGAGACCCAGTACTTC. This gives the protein CASSLETQYF.

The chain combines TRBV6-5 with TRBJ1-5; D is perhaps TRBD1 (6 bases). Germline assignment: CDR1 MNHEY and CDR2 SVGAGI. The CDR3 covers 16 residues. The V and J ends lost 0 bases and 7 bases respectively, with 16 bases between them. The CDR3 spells CASSYSGAGLDQPQHF. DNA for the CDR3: TGTGCCAGCAGTTACTCGGGGGCAGGTCTGGACCAGCCCCAGCATTTT.

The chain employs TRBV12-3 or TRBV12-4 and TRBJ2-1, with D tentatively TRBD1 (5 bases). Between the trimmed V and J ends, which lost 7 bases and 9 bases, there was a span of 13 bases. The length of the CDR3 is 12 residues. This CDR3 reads CASTSPGSEQFF. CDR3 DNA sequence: TGTGCCAGCACCTCACCAGGGTCTGAGCAGTTCTTC.

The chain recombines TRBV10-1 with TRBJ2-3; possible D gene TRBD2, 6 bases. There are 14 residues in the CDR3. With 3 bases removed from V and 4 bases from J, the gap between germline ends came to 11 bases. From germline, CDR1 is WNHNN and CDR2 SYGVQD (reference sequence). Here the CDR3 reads CASSDRGISDTQYF. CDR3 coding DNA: TGCGCCAGCAGTGACCGGGGGATATCAGATACGCAGTATTTT.

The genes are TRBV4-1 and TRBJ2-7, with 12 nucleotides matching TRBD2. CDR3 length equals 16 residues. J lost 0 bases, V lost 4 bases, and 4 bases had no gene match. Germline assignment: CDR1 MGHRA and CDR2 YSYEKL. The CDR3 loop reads CASSPTSGRTSYEQYF. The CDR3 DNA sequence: TGCGCCAGCAGCCCTACTAGCGGGAGGACCTCCTACGAGCAGTACTTC.

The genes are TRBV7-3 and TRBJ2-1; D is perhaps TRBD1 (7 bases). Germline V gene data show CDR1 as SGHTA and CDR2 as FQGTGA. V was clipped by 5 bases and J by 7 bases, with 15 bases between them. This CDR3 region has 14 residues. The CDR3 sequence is CASSPQSGGNEQFF. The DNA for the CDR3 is TGTGCCAGCAGCCCCCAGTCAGGGGGGAATGAGCAGTTCTTC.

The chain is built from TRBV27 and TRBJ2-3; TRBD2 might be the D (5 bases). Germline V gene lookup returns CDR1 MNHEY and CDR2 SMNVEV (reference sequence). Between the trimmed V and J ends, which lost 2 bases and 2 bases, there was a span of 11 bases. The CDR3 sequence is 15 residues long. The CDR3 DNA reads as TGTGCCAGCAGTTTAATGGTAGCGAACACAGATACGCAGTATTTT. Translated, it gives CASSLMVANTDTQYF.